The 7 T cell receptor beta chains below come from one sample, sequenced in a study of blood T cell repertoires in COVID-19. The method was immunoSEQ multiplex PCR; TCRdb's version includes in-frame clones alone and lacks a portion of them. The sample has 300,000 to 400,000 clones; around 86% are singletons. The source material was PBMCs or T cells enriched from blood (not recorded which). Receptor source: a man aged 55 to 69 who had recovered from COVID-19.

This clone has a single count. V usage is TRBV10-2 and J usage is TRBJ1-1; 8 bases fit TRBD1. The V gene end was trimmed by 3 bases and the J gene end by 5 bases; junction bases not matched to a gene: 8. The CDR3 is made up of 15 amino acids. Germline V gives CDR1 WSHSY, CDR2 SAAADI. The CDR3 DNA reads TGCGCCAGCAGTGATCAGGGGGCGAGGTATACTGAAGCTTTCTTT. This translates into CASSDQGARYTEAFF.

The chain employs TRBV7-9 and TRBJ1-2, with 10 positions matching TRBD1. The CDR3 contains 14 residues. Germline V lookup: CDR1 SEHNR, CDR2 FQNEAQ (reference sequence). The V and J ends lost 7 bases and 4 bases, in that order; junction bases with no gene match: 6. The CDR3 bases are TGTGCCAGCACCGAGACAGGGGGCGCCTATGGCTACACCTTC. Protein sequence: CASTETGGAYGYTF.

The chain combines TRBV11-2 with TRBJ2-7; TRBD2 matches 11 bases. Per germline, CDR1 SGHAT and CDR2 FQNNGV. The CDR3 extends over 14 amino acids. The V segment lost 3 bases and the J segment 3 bases; nucleotides outside the gene matches: 1. CDR3 residues: CASSFTSGSYEQYF. The DNA for the CDR3 is TGTGCCAGCAGCTTTACTAGCGGGAGCTACGAGCAGTACTTC.

The genes are TRBV12-3 or TRBV12-4 and TRBJ1-2; TRBD1 is a possible D gene (6 bases). Trimming took off 4 bases at V and 6 bases at J, with 12 bases between the two ends. The CDR3 loop spans 13 amino acids. The CDR3 loop is CASSYWGGDGYTF. DNA of the CDR3: TGTGCCAGCAGTTACTGGGGGGGCGATGGCTACACCTTC.

CDR3 amino acids: CASSSDTGNEKLFF. Here the CDR3 DNA reads TGCGCCAGCAGCTCCGACACGGGGAATGAAAAACTGTTTTTT. This chain connects TRBV5-1 to TRBJ1-4; the D is unclear. The V and J ends lost 3 bases and 5 bases respectively, with 11 bases between them. CDR1 is SGHRS, CDR2 YFSETQ, per germline. This CDR3 is built from 14 residues.

The chain uses TRBV3-1 (or the pseudogene TRBV3-2) and TRBJ2-1, with D perhaps TRBD2 (7 bases). This CDR3 contains 16 residues. The germline CDR1 and CDR2 sequences are LGHDT and YNNKEL (reference sequence). The V and J ends lost 3 bases and 2 bases respectively, with 14 bases between them. In nucleotides, the CDR3 is TGTGCCAGCAGCCACCGGGGGGCGGGAGCCTACAATGAGCAGTTCTTC. This sequence encodes CASSHRGAGAYNEQFF.

J is TRBJ1-1 and V is TRBV4-2; 7 positions agree with TRBD1. The germline gives CDR1 LGHNA, CDR2 YNFKEQ. The CDR3 has 15 amino acids. With 1 base clipped from V and 2 bases from J, the junction kept 4 bases outside the gene matches. CDR3 coding DNA: TGTGCCAGCAGCCAAGTAAGACAGGGAAACACTGAAGCTTTCTTT. Its protein product is CASSQVRQGNTEAFF.